A single sample is the source of the 11 T cell receptor beta chains below, sequenced in a study of blood T cell repertoires in COVID-19. Measured with immunoSEQ multiplex PCR; TCRdb has only the in-frame clones, and not every one. The data contain about 200,000 clones, 75% to 85% of them singletons. Sequenced sample: PBMCs or T cells enriched from blood (not recorded which). These receptors were collected from a woman between 35 and 50 years old with acute COVID-19.

This clone has a handful of counts. This chain links TRBV28 with TRBJ1-5, with 8 bases fitting TRBD1. J gave up 6 bases and V 6 bases, and 10 bases lay outside the gene matches. Germline V lookup: CDR1 MDHEN, CDR2 SYDVKM. The CDR3 has 15 residues. CDR3 region: CASRYQGARTQPQHF. DNA for the CDR3: TGTGCCAGCAGATATCAGGGGGCGAGGACTCAGCCCCAGCATTTT.

The chain links TRBV6-1 to TRBJ1-5; 8 bases match TRBD1. Unmatched junction bases numbered 3, after V lost 4 bases and J lost 1 base. The CDR3 contains 15 residues. Germline CDR1 MNHNS, CDR2 SASEGT. CDR3 loop: CASSADRASNQPQHF. In DNA, the CDR3 is TGTGCCAGCAGTGCGGACAGGGCGAGCAATCAGCCCCAGCATTTT.

The CDR3 loop reads CASSRESEWTSGRADEQFF. The DNA for the CDR3 is TGTGCCAGCAGTAGAGAATCTGAATGGACTAGCGGGAGGGCAGATGAGCAGTTCTTC. The chain links TRBV6-2 or TRBV6-3 to TRBJ2-1; 15 bases agree with TRBD2. Trimming cost V 5 bases and J 8 bases; bases outside gene matches: 16. The CDR3 extends over 19 amino acids. Germline V gene lookup returns CDR1 MNHEY and CDR2 SVGEGT.

The chain uses TRBV18 and TRBJ1-1; 11 bases are shared with TRBD1. Trimming cost V 3 bases and J 4 bases; bases outside gene matches: 10. Germline CDR1 KGHSH, CDR2 LQKENI. This CDR3 region has 17 residues. Here the CDR3 DNA reads TGTGCCAGCTCACCTTCGGACAGGGGGCGTATAGGCACTGAAGCTTTCTTT. It codes for CASSPSDRGRIGTEAFF.

The J gene is TRBJ1-2, the V gene TRBV30; D is perhaps TRBD1 (6 bases). Trimming removed 3 bases from V and 3 bases from J, with 20 bases in between. The germline V gene has CDR1 GTSNPN and CDR2 SVGIG (reference sequence). The CDR3 is 16 amino acids. The CDR3 DNA sequence: TGTGCCTGGAGGCCCCTCAGGGGAAGGATGGACTATGGCTACACCTTC. This gives the protein CAWRPLRGRMDYGYTF.

The chain recombines TRBV4-3 with TRBJ1-2, with D uncertain. In germline, CDR1 is LGHNA, CDR2 YSLEER. The CDR3 has 16 residues. Between the trimmed V and J ends, which lost 0 bases and 7 bases, there was a span of 18 bases. The CDR3 is CASSQELLSPAGGYTF. The CDR3 nucleotides are TGCGCCAGCAGCCAAGAACTCTTAAGCCCTGCGGGTGGCTACACCTTC.

The chain is built from TRBV7-9 and TRBJ2-2; 12 bases are a match to TRBD2. The CDR3 length is 16 residues. The V gene's germline CDR1 is SEHNR and CDR2 FQNEAQ (reference sequence). V dropped 5 bases and J dropped 6; count of bases not matched to a gene: 7. The CDR3 sequence is CASSPRLAGAPGELFF. The CDR3 nucleotides read TGTGCCAGCAGCCCTAGACTAGCGGGGGCTCCCGGGGAGCTGTTTTTT.

The chain joins TRBV11-2 to TRBJ1-4; TRBD1 might be the D (5 bases). The CDR3 runs 14 residues. Trimming cost V 5 bases and J 8 bases, with 15 bases left between them. Germline V gene sequence: CDR1 SGHAT, CDR2 FQNNGV. The chain's CDR3 is CASSPRFRGEKLFF. As DNA, the CDR3 is TGTGCCAGCAGCCCACGGTTCCGGGGGGAAAAACTGTTTTTT.

This clone has only one observation. V usage is TRBV28 and J usage is TRBJ2-7; 8 nucleotides line up with TRBD2. Germline V gene lookup returns CDR1 MDHEN and CDR2 SYDVKM. This CDR3 contains 14 residues. V was pared by 8 bases and J by 7 bases, with 13 bases of the junction left unmatched. The CDR3 loop is CASVTHGGVGEQYF. In nucleotides, the CDR3 is TGTGCCAGCGTTACCCACGGGGGGGTAGGGGAGCAGTACTTC.

The chain carries TRBV29-1 and TRBJ1-2; 9 bases line up with TRBD1. The germline gives CDR1 SQVTM, CDR2 ANQGSEA. The CDR3 runs 15 residues. With 1 base clipped from V and 2 bases from J, the junction kept 5 bases outside the gene matches. CDR3 sequence: CSVEGGQGRNYGYTF. CDR3 nucleotide sequence: TGCAGCGTTGAAGGGGGACAGGGAAGGAACTATGGCTACACCTTC.

V usage is TRBV5-1 and J usage is TRBJ2-2; D is possibly TRBD1 (5 bases). Germline CDR1 is SGHRS and CDR2 is YFSETQ. V was trimmed by 0 bases and J by 0 bases, leaving 6 bases between them. CDR3 size: 15 residues. CDR3 loop: CASSLGQTNTGELFF. DNA for the CDR3: TGCGCCAGCAGCTTGGGACAGACGAACACCGGGGAGCTGTTTTTT.